The clone carrying this T cell receptor (beta chain) was seen at least ten times. Its antigen remains unknown. The lymph nodes were axillary draining lymph nodes from breast cancer patients. This entry belongs to a study of breast tumors, draining lymph nodes, adjacent tissues. Findings and caveats of the study: Tumors had less TCR diversity than lymph nodes, more than nontumor tissue.

Germline CDR1 and CDR2: MNHEY and SVGAGI. The germline V and J ends were trimmed by 4 bases and 4 bases, with 11 bases remaining between them. The CDR3 has 14 amino acids. One entry per CDR3 protein, called by TCRdb with MiXCR from the multiplex PCR reads. This sample has about 130,000 distinct CDR3 sequences, with 20% to 25% found just once. The rearrangement uses TRBV6-5 and TRBJ1-5; D uncertain. The sample was axillary lymph node tissue. The source of this sequence is a female donor with breast cancer. Some clones in this sample may be carry-over from other donors' samples. The CDR3 DNA follows: TGTGCCAGCAGTTCACCGGGAAGGAATCAGCCCCAGCATTTT. Translating gives CASSSPGRNQPQHF.